One sample yielded the 13 T cell receptor beta chains listed below, sequenced in a study of shared clonotypes between healthy human individuals. Assay used: immunoSEQ multiplex PCR; TCRdb lists only in-frame clones, some missing. The sample shows around 650,000 clones, about 96% of them seen only once. Naive CD8 isolation took CD45RO-negative cells positively selected for CCR7 and excluded terminally differentiated effector memory CD45RA+ cells. Sequencing was carried out using naive CD8+ T cells sorted from blood. These receptors came from a woman aged 30 to 39 in good health.

The V gene is TRBV27, the J gene TRBJ2-5; D is perhaps TRBD2 (5 bases). The J call may not be correct, given that the DNA end is closer to TRBJ2-7. The germline CDR1 and CDR2 sequences are MNHEY and SMNVEV (reference sequence). CDR3 length: 14 residues. This chain's CDR3 is CASSLSGPYYEQYF. CDR3 nucleotides: TGTGCCAGCAGTTTAAGCGGCCCGTACTACGAGCAGTACTTC.

The chain has TRBV7-7 and TRBJ2-5, with D unclear. With the DNA end fitting TRBJ2-7 better, the J assignment may be wrong. The CDR3 spans 13 residues. CDR1 is SSHAT and CDR2 is FNYEAQ in the germline V gene (reference sequence). The CDR3 spells CASSFSQNYEQYF. Written as DNA, the CDR3 is TGTGCCAGCAGCTTTAGCCAAAACTACGAGCAGTACTTC.

The V gene is TRBV5-1, the J gene TRBJ2-1; the D is unclear. Germline lookup yields CDR1 SGHRS and CDR2 YFSETQ. V lost 1 base and J lost 4, with 9 bases in between. The CDR3 loop spans 14 amino acids. Here the CDR3 reads CASSLYDEYNEQFF. For the CDR3, the DNA is TGCGCCAGCAGCTTGTACGACGAATACAATGAGCAGTTCTTC.

The chain combines TRBV5-6 with TRBJ2-7, with D possibly matching TRBD2 (5 bases). The V end lost 3 bases, the J end lost 2 bases, and 12 bases lay between the germline ends. Germline V gene sequence: CDR1 SGHDT, CDR2 YYEEEE. This CDR3 region has 14 residues. CDR3 loop: CASSYTGTPYEQYF. The CDR3 nucleotides are TGTGCCAGCAGCTATACGGGAACCCCCTACGAGCAGTACTTC.

For this clone: The junction departs from the called germline gene at one end, perhaps through a read error. The rearrangement joins TRBV2 to TRBJ2-7, with D possibly being TRBD2 (5 bases). The CDR3 is made up of 15 amino acids. The germline gives CDR1 SNHLY, CDR2 FYNNEI. The CDR3 is CASSEFWSSSHEQYF. Here the CDR3 DNA reads TGTGCCAGCAGTGAATTTTGGTCTAGCTCCCACGAGCAGTACTTC.

CDR3 loop: CASSLGQGGSYGYTF. As DNA, the CDR3 is TGTGCCAGCAGCCTAGGACAGGGGGGCTCTTATGGCTACACCTTC. V is TRBV5-4 and J is TRBJ1-2, with 10 bases aligning to TRBD1. The trim removed 4 bases at V and 5 bases at J, leaving 8 bases unmatched. Per the germline V gene, CDR1 is SGHNT and CDR2 is YYREEE (reference sequence). The CDR3 totals 15 residues.

This chain uses TRBV27 with TRBJ2-1, with 14 bases that match TRBD2. CDR3 length equals 15 residues. Germline V lookup: CDR1 MNHEY, CDR2 SMNVEV (reference sequence). With 3 bases clipped from V and 10 bases from J, the junction kept 5 bases outside the gene matches. The DNA of the CDR3 is TGTGCCAGCAGTTTCGGGGGACTAGCGGGAGTCGAGCAGTTCTTC. It translates to CASSFGGLAGVEQFF.

For this clone: Other DNA sequences within the sample encode an identical CDR3. The chain has TRBV6-5 and TRBJ2-5; D is uncertain. The CDR3 consists of 11 residues. V was cut by 7 bases and J by 5 bases, with 8 bases left in between. The V gene's germline CDR1 is MNHEY and CDR2 SVGAGI. The CDR3 is CASTLGETQYF. The CDR3 DNA reads as TGTGCCAGCACTCTAGGGGAGACCCAGTACTTC.

The chain couples TRBV27 to TRBJ2-5; D is possibly TRBD2 (6 bases). The CDR3 has 15 amino acids. From germline, CDR1 is MNHEY and CDR2 SMNVEV (reference sequence). The V gene lost 0 bases and the J gene lost 5 bases, with 13 bases spanning the gap. This CDR3 is CASSLSGGAGETQYF. DNA for the CDR3: TGTGCCAGCAGTTTATCGGGCGGGGCCGGGGAGACCCAGTACTTC.

This rearrangement joins TRBV28 to TRBJ2-1; 10 nucleotides agree with TRBD2. CDR1 is MDHEN and CDR2 is SYDVKM in the germline V gene. The CDR3 is 16 residues long. V shed 8 bases, J shed 8 bases, and the junction held 15 bases outside the gene matches. CDR3 in amino acids: CASLLKGLAGAHEQFF. The DNA of the CDR3 is TGTGCCAGCCTATTGAAGGGGCTAGCGGGAGCCCATGAGCAGTTCTTC.

The chain is built from TRBV13 and TRBJ2-7; possibly TRBD2 for D (6 bases). Trimming removed 2 bases at V and 4 bases at J, with 15 bases between. The CDR3 totals 15 residues. Per germline, CDR1 PRHDT and CDR2 FYEKMQ (reference sequence). The CDR3 reads CASSLRGTSRYEQYF. CDR3 DNA sequence: TGTGCCAGCAGCTTACGGGGGACCAGTCGGTACGAGCAGTACTTC.

The V gene is TRBV4-1, the J gene TRBJ2-3; 7 nucleotides line up with TRBD2. V trimming: 0 bases; J trimming: 5 bases; junction bases outside the gene matches: 8. The CDR3 sequence is 16 residues long. The germline CDR1 and CDR2 sequences are MGHRA and YSYEKL. The CDR3 region is CASSQDLRGGRDTQYF. For the CDR3, the DNA is TGCGCCAGCAGCCAAGATCTTCGGGGCGGGAGAGATACGCAGTATTTT.

This clone appeared a single time. The rearrangement uses TRBV27 and TRBJ2-1; 8 nucleotides align to TRBD2. The V gene's germline CDR1 is MNHEY and CDR2 SMNVEV (reference sequence). The ends lost 5 bases at V and 1 base at J; junction bases unmatched: 7. The CDR3 is 16 amino acids. The CDR3: CASSPGLDHSYNEQFF. The CDR3 DNA is TGTGCCAGCAGTCCGGGACTAGACCATTCCTACAATGAGCAGTTCTTC.